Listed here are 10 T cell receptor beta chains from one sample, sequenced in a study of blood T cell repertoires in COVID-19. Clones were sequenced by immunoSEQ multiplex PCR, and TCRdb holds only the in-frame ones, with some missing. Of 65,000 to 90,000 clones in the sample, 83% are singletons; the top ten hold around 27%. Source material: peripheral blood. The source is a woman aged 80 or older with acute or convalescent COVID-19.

The CDR3 DNA sequence: TGTGCCAGCTCCCGATTTGAAGCCACAGGGGCGAGCACAGATACGCAGTATTTT. Translated, it gives CASSRFEATGASTDTQYF. This chain connects TRBV18 to TRBJ2-3, with TRBD1 matching over 7 bases. J lost 0 bases, V lost 6 bases, and 15 bases had no gene match. Germline CDR1 and CDR2: KGHSH and LQKENI. The CDR3 extends over 18 amino acids. Drawing the rest from reference TRBV18 and TRBJ2-3, the complete variable domain is NAGVMQNPRHLVRRRGQEARLRCSPMKGHSHVYWYRQLPEEGLKFMVYLQKENIIDESGMPKERFSAEFPKEGPSILRIQQVVRGDSAAYFCASSRFEATGASTDTQYFGPGTRLTVL.

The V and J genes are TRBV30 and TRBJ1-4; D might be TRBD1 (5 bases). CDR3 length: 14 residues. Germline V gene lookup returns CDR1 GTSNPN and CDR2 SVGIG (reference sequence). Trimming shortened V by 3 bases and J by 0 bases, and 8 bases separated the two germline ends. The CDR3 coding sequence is TGTGCCTGGAGGGAGACAGCAACTAATGAAAAACTGTTTTTT. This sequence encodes CAWRETATNEKLFF. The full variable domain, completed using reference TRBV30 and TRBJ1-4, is SQTIHQWPATLVQPVGSPLSLECTVEGTSNPNLYWYRQAAGRGLQLLFYSVGIGQISSEVPQNLSASRPQDRQFILSSKKLLLSDSGFYLCAWRETATNEKLFFGSGTQLSVL.

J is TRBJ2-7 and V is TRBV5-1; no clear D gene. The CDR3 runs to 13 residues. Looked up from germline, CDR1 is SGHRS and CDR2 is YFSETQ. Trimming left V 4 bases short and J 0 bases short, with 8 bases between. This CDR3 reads CASSVESSYEQYF. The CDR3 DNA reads TGCGCCAGCAGCGTAGAGAGCTCCTACGAGCAGTACTTC.

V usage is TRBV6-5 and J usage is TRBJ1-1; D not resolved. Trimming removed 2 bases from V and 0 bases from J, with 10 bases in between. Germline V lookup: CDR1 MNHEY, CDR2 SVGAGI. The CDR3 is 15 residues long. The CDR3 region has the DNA TGTGCCAGCAGTTACGGTCAGGCTATGAACACTGAAGCTTTCTTT. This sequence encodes CASSYGQAMNTEAFF.

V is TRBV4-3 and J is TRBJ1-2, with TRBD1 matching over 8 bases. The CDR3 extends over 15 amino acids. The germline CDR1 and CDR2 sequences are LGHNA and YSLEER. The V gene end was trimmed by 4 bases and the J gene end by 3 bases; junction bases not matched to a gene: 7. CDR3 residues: CASSPDRVPHYGYTF. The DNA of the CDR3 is TGCGCCAGCAGCCCGGACAGGGTACCGCACTATGGCTACACCTTC.

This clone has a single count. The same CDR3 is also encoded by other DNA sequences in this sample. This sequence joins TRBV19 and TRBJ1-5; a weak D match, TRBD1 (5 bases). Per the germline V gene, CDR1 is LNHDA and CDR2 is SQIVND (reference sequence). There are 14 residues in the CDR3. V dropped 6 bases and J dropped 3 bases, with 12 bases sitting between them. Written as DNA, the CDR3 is TGTGCCAGTAGCTCCGACAGTTACAATCAGCCCCAGCATTTT. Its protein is CASSSDSYNQPQHF. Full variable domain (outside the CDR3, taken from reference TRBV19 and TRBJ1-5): DGGITQSPKYLFRKEGQNVTLSCEQNLNHDAMYWYRQDPGQGLRLIYYSQIVNDFQKGDIAEGYSVSREKKESFPLTVTSAQKNPTAFYLCASSSDSYNQPQHFGDGTRLSIL.

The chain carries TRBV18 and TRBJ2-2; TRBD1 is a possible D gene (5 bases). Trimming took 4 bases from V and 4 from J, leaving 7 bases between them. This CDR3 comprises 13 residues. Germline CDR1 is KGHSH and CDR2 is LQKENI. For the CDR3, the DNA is TGTGCCAGCTCACGTCAGGGCACCGGGGAGCTGTTTTTT. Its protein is CASSRQGTGELFF.

The DNA of the CDR3 is TGTGCCATCAGTGATTCACTAGCGGGAGGAAACCCTAGCTCCTACGAGCAGTACTTC. Translating gives CAISDSLAGGNPSSYEQYF. The chain joins TRBV10-3 to TRBJ2-7; TRBD2 aligns across 12 bases. The V gene end was trimmed by 3 bases and the J gene end by 0 bases; junction bases not matched to a gene: 12. There are 19 residues in the CDR3. CDR1 and CDR2 (germline): ENHRY, SYGVKD.

The CDR3 protein is CASSSYRSPPGDTQYF. The CDR3 DNA sequence: TGTGCCAGCAGCTCCTACCGATCCCCTCCGGGGGATACGCAGTATTTT. J is TRBJ2-3 and V is TRBV7-9; tentatively, D is TRBD2 (5 bases). Germline CDR1 SEHNR, CDR2 FQNEAQ (reference sequence). The CDR3 consists of 16 residues. Trimming removed 4 bases from V and 6 bases from J, with 20 bases in between.

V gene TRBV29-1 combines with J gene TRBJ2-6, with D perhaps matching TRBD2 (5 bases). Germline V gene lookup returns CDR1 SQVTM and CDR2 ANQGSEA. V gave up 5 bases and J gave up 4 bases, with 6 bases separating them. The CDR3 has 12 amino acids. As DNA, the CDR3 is TGCAGCGTTCTAGCCGGGGCCAACGTCCTGACTTTC. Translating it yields CSVLAGANVLTF.